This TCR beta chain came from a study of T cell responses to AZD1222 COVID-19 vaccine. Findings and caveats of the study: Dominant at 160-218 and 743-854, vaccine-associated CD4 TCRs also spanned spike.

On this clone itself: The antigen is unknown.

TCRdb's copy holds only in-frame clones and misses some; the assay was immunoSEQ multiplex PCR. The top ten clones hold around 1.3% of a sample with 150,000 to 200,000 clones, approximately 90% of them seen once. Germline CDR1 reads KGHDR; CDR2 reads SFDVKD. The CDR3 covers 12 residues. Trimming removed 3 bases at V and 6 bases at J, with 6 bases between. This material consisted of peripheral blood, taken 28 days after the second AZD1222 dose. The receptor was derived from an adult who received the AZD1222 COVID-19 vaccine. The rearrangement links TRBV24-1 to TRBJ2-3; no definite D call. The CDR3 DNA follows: TGTGCCACCAGTGATCAAGACGATACGCAGTATTTT. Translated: CATSDQDDTQYF.